This is a list of T cell receptor beta chains from one sample in a study of blood T cell repertoires in COVID-19. The table came from immunoSEQ multiplex PCR; TCRdb's copy has only in-frame clones and leaves some out. The sample includes around 110,000 clones, 84% seen only once; the top ten take approximately 4.4%. Sequencing was performed on peripheral blood. These receptors were taken from a human donor in a cohort sampled during active COVID-19. The CDR3 runs from the conserved cysteine through the conserved F or W. The D gene is left open where the match is weak. Size tells how often a clone was seen (once, few, many) or the class of an expanded clone, and some rows leave it out.

j_call: TRBJ2-1
d_call: TRBD2
v_call: TRBV30
clone_size: -
cdr3_nt: TGTGCCTGGGGGGGGACTAGCGGGACGGGAGAGCAGTTCTTC
cdr3_aa: CAWGGTSGTGEQFF

j_call: TRBJ1-1
d_call: -
v_call: TRBV15
clone_size: -
cdr3_nt: TGTGCCACCAGCAGAGACAAAAACGGGGGCACTGAAGCTTTCTTT
cdr3_aa: CATSRDKNGGTEAFF

j_call: TRBJ2-2
d_call: TRBD2
v_call: TRBV7-6
clone_size: -
cdr3_nt: TGTGCCAGCAGCCTCCAACCAGGACTAGCGGGAGCCGCGAACACCGGGGAGCTGTTTTTT
cdr3_aa: CASSLQPGLAGAANTGELFF

j_call: TRBJ1-1
d_call: TRBD1
v_call: TRBV5-1
clone_size: -
cdr3_nt: TGCGCCAGCAGCTCCCTCTCAGGGGGCTATTTGAACACTGAAGCTTTCTTT
cdr3_aa: CASSSLSGGYLNTEAFF

j_call: TRBJ1-1
d_call: -
v_call: TRBV27
clone_size: -
cdr3_nt: TGTGCCAGCAGTTCCCCGCGGAACAGGGTGAAGGAAGCTTTCTTT
cdr3_aa: CASSSPRNRVKEAFF

j_call: TRBJ2-3
d_call: TRBD2
v_call: TRBV10-3
clone_size: few
cdr3_nt: TGTGCCATCATGAGCGGGAGCTATAGCACAGATACGCAGTATTTT
cdr3_aa: CAIMSGSYSTDTQYF

j_call: TRBJ2-3
d_call: TRBD2
v_call: TRBV6-5
clone_size: -
cdr3_nt: TGTGCCAGCAGCCCCACTAGCGGGAAGGCTACGCAGTATTTT
cdr3_aa: CASSPTSGKATQYF

j_call: TRBJ1-5
d_call: TRBD1
v_call: TRBV6-2/TRBV6-3
clone_size: -
cdr3_nt: TGTGCCAGCAGTTACGCAATCTACAGGGGGTATCAGCCCCAGCATTTT
cdr3_aa: CASSYAIYRGYQPQHF

j_call: TRBJ2-2
d_call: TRBD2
v_call: TRBV5-4
clone_size: -
cdr3_nt: TGTGCCAGCAGCTTGCTAGCGGGAGTCGGCGCCGGGGAGCTGTTTTTT
cdr3_aa: CASSLLAGVGAGELFF

j_call: TRBJ1-3
d_call: TRBD1
v_call: TRBV6-5
clone_size: -
cdr3_nt: TGTGCCAGCAGTTACTCTAGTCAGGGGGCAGGAAACACCATATATTTT
cdr3_aa: CASSYSSQGAGNTIYF

j_call: TRBJ1-3
d_call: -
v_call: TRBV3-1/TRBV3-2
clone_size: -
cdr3_nt: TGTGCCAGCAGCCATTCAGCCTTGGAGTTTTACTCTGGAAACACCATATATTTT
cdr3_aa: CASSHSALEFYSGNTIYF